This T cell receptor (beta chain) was recovered during a study of shared clonotypes between healthy human individuals. Method: immunoSEQ multiplex PCR; TCRdb's copy keeps in-frame clones and lacks some. The sample includes about 560,000 clones, roughly 79% of them seen just once. V was clipped by 0 bases and J by 5 bases, with 13 bases between them. Germline V lookup: CDR1 KGHSH, CDR2 LQKENI. This CDR3 comprises 15 residues. The chain is built from TRBV18 and TRBJ1-2, with a possible D match to TRBD1 (6 bases). Sequencing was carried out using PBMCs. This TCR derives from a middle-aged woman in good health. Some clones in this sample may be carry-over from other donors' samples. DNA for the CDR3: TGTGCCAGCTCACCACCGGGGGGGGCCCCGTATGGCTACACCTTC. The encoded protein is CASSPPGGAPYGYTF.